The TCR beta chain under discussion was sequenced for a study of identical twins (dated by TCRdb to the mid-2010s). Regarding the complete study: To test whether fetal clonotypes persist, this study deep-sequenced TCR alpha and beta repertoires from monozygotic twins, from unrelated adults of various ages, and from cord blood. To rule out contamination, the twin experiments were replicated at different times with different library preparation protocols. The investigation overall reported the following: Because the same donors could not be followed over many years, conclusions were based on cross-sectional statistical analysis. In beta out-of-frame sequences, excess twin sharing was weaker, because having fewer shared sequences lowered the signal-to-noise ratio. In monozygotic twins, recombination models systematically underestimated out-of-frame TCR alpha sharing, but the models matched the sharing seen between unrelated individuals. Zero-insertion analyses could be partly confounded by invariant T cells such as MAIT and iNKT, although diverse VJ usage argued against such confounding for most clonotypes. Out-of-frame TCR alpha sequences shared between twins showed an excess of low generation-probability sequences compared with coincidental sharing between unrelated individuals. Fewer insertions were carried by abundant cord blood beta clonotypes; a weaker similar trend was observed in young adult naive repertoires, while no such trend was observed in memory repertoires.

Receptors were amplified or captured by 5' RACE. TCRdb lists the instrument as Illumina HiSeq 2000. A universal primer binding site was introduced by template switching, and a unique molecular identifier was present in the final cDNA, enabling accurate counting of TCR cDNA molecules. Specific primers in the conserved constant-segment region were used to synthesize first-strand cDNA for TCR alpha and beta chains. Each cDNA library was double barcoded, with a SMART-Mk sample barcode plus Illumina barcodes, to control for contamination. Two successive PCR steps introduced TruSeq adapter sequences along with Illumina sample barcodes. Sequencing of the TCR alpha and beta cDNA libraries was done on the Illumina HiSeq platform using custom primers. In the authors' own workflow: Unique molecular identifiers were extracted from raw reads with MiGEC, and CDR3 positions were determined with MiXCR. Recombination models were inferred per individual with the repgenHMM and IGoR tools using an EM algorithm. The analysis of shared clonotypes was done with the tcR package in R, with sharing normalized by the product of cloneset sizes. Out-of-frame nonproductive sequences were analyzed to study raw recombination free of thymic and clonal selection effects. The public reads were reprocessed in TCRdb via fastp at Q25 and MiXCR, keeping in-frame beta chains. Each entry merges the rows of one CDR3 protein and shows their most common DNA and genes. The V and J calls shown here were made by TCRdb, not taken from the authors' results. The sample data list about 890,000 distinct CDR3 sequences, and around an eighth of these were observed just once. Around 1.5% of the sample comes from the top ten.

This clonotype was recorded a few times. The target of this receptor is not known. Within one base of it there is no much larger clone, and no base qualities were kept. Every donor in the study was a healthy Caucasian. Three pairs of female monozygotic twins, all aged roughly 18 to 29 years, were included in the twin cohort. RNA for TCR libraries was isolated from peripheral blood mononuclear cells. The junction carries 14 bases between V and J, which are trimmed by 6 bases and 2 bases respectively. CDR1 and CDR2, per the germline V gene, are MNHNS and SASEGT. The CDR3 sequence holds 15 residues, the cysteine and phenylalanine included. Kept here is only the CDR3 DNA, which spans 45 bases and is read in frame from base 1. The sample also formed part of further work on yellow fever vaccine responses in identical twins. As the second study states: The authors reported that the T cell response to vaccination in identical twins appeared partly convergent and partly personalized. In identical twins, the study followed T cell clones that responded to the vaccine with precision.

This clonotype was sampled from a woman aged 18-29 years in good health. Sample: PBMCs. The sequence is built from TRBV6-1 and TRBJ1-5, and possibly TRBD1, on 6 matching bases. The DNA sequence follows: TGTGCCAGCAGCCGGGGGGCGCAGGGCAATCAGCCCCAGCATTTT. The encoded protein is CASSRGAQGNQPQHF.